This T cell receptor beta chain came from a study of T cells in localized non-small cell lung cancer. This clone came up once. This CDR3 region has 16 residues. The J segment lost 2 bases and the V segment lost 1 base, leaving 4 bases of the junction unmatched. Germline lookup yields CDR1 SGHRS and CDR2 YFSETQ. Assay used: immunoSEQ multiplex PCR; TCRdb lists only in-frame clones, some missing. This table holds 18,000 or so clones, around nine tenths found once. The chain has TRBV5-1 and TRBJ2-7, with 12 bases aligning to TRBD2. Sequencing was performed on peripheral blood, taken before any cancer treatment. This receptor was taken from a man between 40 and 70 years old with stage I lung adenocarcinoma. The CDR3 bases are TGCGCCAGCAGCTTGAACCCTAGCGGGGGGGCCTACGAGCAGTACTTC. Its translation: CASSLNPSGGAYEQYF.